This T cell receptor (beta chain) was captured by sequencing in a study of blood T cell repertoires in COVID-19. The CDR3 extends over 15 amino acids. Per the germline V gene, CDR1 is SNHLY and CDR2 is FYNNEI. V lost 6 bases to trimming and J lost 1 base; unmatched junction nucleotides: 5. Measured with immunoSEQ multiplex PCR; TCRdb has only the in-frame clones, and not every one. The sample includes hundreds of thousands of clones, approximately 90% of them seen just once. The material sequenced was peripheral blood. This receptor was identified in a woman aged 30 to 39 who had recovered from COVID-19. The gene calls are TRBV2 and TRBJ1-5; 8 bases map to TRBD1. DNA of the CDR3: TGTGCCAGCAGGGGGGACAGGTCGAGCAATCAGCCCCAGCATTTT. It codes for CASRGDRSSNQPQHF.